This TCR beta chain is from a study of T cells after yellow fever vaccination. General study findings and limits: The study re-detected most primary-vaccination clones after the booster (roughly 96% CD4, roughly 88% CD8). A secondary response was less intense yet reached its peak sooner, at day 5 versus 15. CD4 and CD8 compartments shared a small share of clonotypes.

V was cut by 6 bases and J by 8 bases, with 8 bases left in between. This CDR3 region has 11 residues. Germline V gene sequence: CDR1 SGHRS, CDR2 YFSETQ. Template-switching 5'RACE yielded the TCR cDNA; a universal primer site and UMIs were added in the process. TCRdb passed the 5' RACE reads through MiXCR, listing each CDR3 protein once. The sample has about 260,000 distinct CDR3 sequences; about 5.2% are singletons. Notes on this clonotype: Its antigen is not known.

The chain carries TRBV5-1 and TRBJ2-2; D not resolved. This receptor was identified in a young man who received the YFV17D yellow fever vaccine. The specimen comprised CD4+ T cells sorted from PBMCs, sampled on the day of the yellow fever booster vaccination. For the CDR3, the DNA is TGCGCCAGCAAGGATCGGGGGGAGCTGTTTTTT. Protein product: CASKDRGELFF.